These 15 T cell receptor beta chains came from one sample sequenced in a study of blood T cell repertoires in COVID-19. Method: immunoSEQ multiplex PCR; TCRdb's copy keeps in-frame clones and lacks some. The repertoire holds more than 150,000 clones, with less than 85% as singletons. The sequenced material came from peripheral blood. The source of these receptors is a man aged 45-60 years who had recovered from COVID-19.

This chain uses TRBV7-2 with TRBJ1-5, with D perhaps matching TRBD1 (6 bases). Per the germline V gene, CDR1 is SGHTA and CDR2 is FQGNSA. This CDR3 has 13 amino acids. V was clipped by 1 base and J by 15 bases, with 16 bases between them. The CDR3 region has the DNA TGTGCCAGCAGCTTAGAGGTGGGGGGGGCTCGGCATTTT. Translating gives CASSLEVGGARHF. The complete variable domain, with remaining parts taken from reference TRBV7-2 and TRBJ1-5, reads GAGVSQSPSNKVTEKGKDVELRCDPISGHTALYWYRQSLGQGLEFLIYFQGNSAPDKSGLPSDRFSAERTGGSVSTLTIQRTQQEDSAVYLCASSLEVGGARHFGDGTRLSIL.

The chain couples TRBV4-3 to TRBJ2-3; 7 nucleotides match TRBD2. J lost 2 bases, V lost 0 bases, and 11 bases had no gene match. Germline CDR1 and CDR2: LGHNA and YSLEER. The CDR3 spans 18 residues. CDR3 loop: CASSQEWGTTLSTDTQYF. Written as DNA, the CDR3 is TGCGCCAGCAGCCAAGAATGGGGGACTACTCTTTCCACAGATACGCAGTATTTT.

There are many counts of this clone. The chain has TRBV9 and TRBJ1-2; TRBD1 aligns across 7 bases. V shed 0 bases, J shed 0 bases, and the junction held 5 bases outside the gene matches. Germline V lookup: CDR1 SGDLS, CDR2 YYNGEE. The CDR3 has 16 amino acids. This chain's CDR3 is CASSVEGQTSNYGYTF. The CDR3 DNA is TGTGCCAGCAGCGTAGAGGGACAGACGTCTAACTATGGCTACACCTTC.

The chain has TRBV6-9 and TRBJ2-7; weak D call: TRBD2 (6 bases). Between the trimmed V and J ends, which lost 0 bases and 7 bases, there was a span of 16 bases. Germline V CDR1 and CDR2: MNHGY, SVAAGI. The length of the CDR3 is 15 residues. The CDR3 coding sequence is TGTGCCAGCAGTTATTCGTTCGGGACGGGGAGGGAGCAGTACTTC. Translation gives CASSYSFGTGREQYF.

The CDR3 here is CASSLTGANTGELFF. The CDR3, as DNA: TGTGCCAGCAGCTTAACGGGCGCGAACACCGGGGAGCTGTTTTTT. The chain is built from TRBV7-3 and TRBJ2-2, with D unclear. CDR1 SGHTA and CDR2 FQGTGA come from the germline V gene. The V gene lost 0 bases and the J gene lost 0 bases, with 5 bases spanning the gap. The CDR3 length is 15 residues.

The chain carries TRBV28 and TRBJ1-3; a weak D match, TRBD1 (5 bases). With 2 bases removed from V and 2 bases from J, the gap between germline ends came to 7 bases. CDR3 size: 14 residues. Germline values: CDR1 MDHEN, CDR2 SYDVKM. The CDR3 region is CASSLGGAGNTIYF. The CDR3 DNA is TGTGCCAGCAGTTTAGGGGGGGCTGGAAACACCATATATTTT. The full variable domain, completed using reference TRBV28 and TRBJ1-3, is DVKVTQSSRYLVKRTGEKVFLECVQDMDHENMFWYRQDPGLGLRLIYFSYDVKMKEKGDIPEGYSVSREKKERFSLILESASTNQTSMYLCASSLGGAGNTIYFGEGSWLTVV.

Here the CDR3 reads CAWKKGLARNNEQFF. The CDR3 bases are TGTGCCTGGAAGAAGGGACTAGCGAGAAACAATGAGCAGTTCTTC. The chain recombines TRBV30 with TRBJ2-1; TRBD2 agrees at 10 bases. Germline-derived CDR1 and CDR2 are GTSNPN and SVGIG (reference sequence). The V and J ends lost 4 bases and 5 bases, in that order; junction bases with no gene match: 8. The CDR3 covers 15 residues.

The chain uses TRBV15 and TRBJ2-5; perhaps TRBD1 as D (6 bases). Germline values: CDR1 LNHNV, CDR2 YYDKDF (reference sequence). This CDR3 contains 15 residues. V was pared by 0 bases and J by 5 bases, with 13 bases between. CDR3 protein: CATSRDLGGWETQYF. The DNA of the CDR3 is TGTGCCACCAGCAGAGATCTTGGGGGCTGGGAGACCCAGTACTTC.

In this sample, this clone turned up once. The CDR3 nucleotides read TGCGCCAGCAGCTCGCGATCCGGACTAGCGGGAAACACCGGGGAGCTGTTTTTT. Translated, it gives CASSSRSGLAGNTGELFF. J is TRBJ2-2 and V is TRBV4-1; 12 bases agree with TRBD2. The CDR3 length is 18 residues. J gave up 2 bases and V 5 bases, and 9 bases lay outside the gene matches. The germline CDR1 and CDR2 sequences are MGHRA and YSYEKL.

The rearrangement links TRBV28 to TRBJ2-7, with a possible D match to TRBD2 (6 bases). V shed 7 bases and J shed 5 bases, with 24 bases lying between them. The CDR3 spans 16 residues. The V gene's germline CDR1 is MDHEN and CDR2 SYDVKM. The CDR3 DNA reads as TGTGCCAGCACTCAACCCCGGCCTAGCGAGGACCACGAGCAGTACTTC. As protein: CASTQPRPSEDHEQYF.

The gene calls are TRBV5-4 and TRBJ2-7, with 8 positions matching TRBD1. Germline V CDR1 and CDR2: SGHNT, YYREEE (reference sequence). The CDR3 totals 15 residues. Germline trimming cut 1 base from V and 4 bases from J; bases unmatched to any gene: 7. The CDR3 loop reads CASSLYNRGKYEQYF. Here the CDR3 DNA reads TGTGCCAGCAGCTTGTATAACAGGGGGAAGTACGAGCAGTACTTC.

The rearrangement links TRBV20-1 to TRBJ2-1, with D maybe TRBD1 (5 bases). Trimming shortened V by 3 bases and J by 2 bases, and 11 bases separated the two germline ends. The CDR3 runs 14 residues. Germline V gene lookup returns CDR1 DFQATT and CDR2 SNEGSKA (reference sequence). CDR3 DNA: TGCAGTGCTAGTCCTTGGGGCCCCTACAATGAGCAGTTCTTC. Its protein is CSASPWGPYNEQFF.

To note about this clone: In the same sample, other DNA sequences code for this CDR3. The rearrangement uses TRBV6-6 and TRBJ2-7; weak D call: TRBD1 (6 bases). CDR3 length equals 13 residues. Germline V lookup: CDR1 MNHNY, CDR2 SVGAGI (reference sequence). Between the trimmed V and J ends, which lost 0 bases and 7 bases, there was a span of 10 bases. CDR3 DNA: TGTGCCAGCAGTTACTCGAGAGGGGGTGAGCAGTACTTC. It specifies CASSYSRGGEQYF.

The genes are TRBV6-2 or TRBV6-3 and TRBJ2-1; tentatively, D is TRBD2 (5 bases). CDR1 is MNHEY, CDR2 SVGEGT, per germline. V was cut by 6 bases and J by 4 bases, with 16 bases left in between. The CDR3 totals 15 residues. CDR3 loop: CASSHPAEAYNEQFF. Here the CDR3 DNA reads TGTGCCAGCAGCCATCCAGCGGAGGCTTACAATGAGCAGTTCTTC.

The chain combines TRBV27 with TRBJ1-2; 7 nucleotides line up with TRBD1. The CDR3 spans 16 residues. Germline CDR1 MNHEY, CDR2 SMNVEV (reference sequence). After removal of 1 base from V and 4 bases from J, the junction contained 9 bases not matched to a gene. The CDR3 DNA sequence: TGTGCCAGCAGTTTATTTTCGGGACAGCCTTCCTATGGCTACACCTTC. It translates to CASSLFSGQPSYGYTF.